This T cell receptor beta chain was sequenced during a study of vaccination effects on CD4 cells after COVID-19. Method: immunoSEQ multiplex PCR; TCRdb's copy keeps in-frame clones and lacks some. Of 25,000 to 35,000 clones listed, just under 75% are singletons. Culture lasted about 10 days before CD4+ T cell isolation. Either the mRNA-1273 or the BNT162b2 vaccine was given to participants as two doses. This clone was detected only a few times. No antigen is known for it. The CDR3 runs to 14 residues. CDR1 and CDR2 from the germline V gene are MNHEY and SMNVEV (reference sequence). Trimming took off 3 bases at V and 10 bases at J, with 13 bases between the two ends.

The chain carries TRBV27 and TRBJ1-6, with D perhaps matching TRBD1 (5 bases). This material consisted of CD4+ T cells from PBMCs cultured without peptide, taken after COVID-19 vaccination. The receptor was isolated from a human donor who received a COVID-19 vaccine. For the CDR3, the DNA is TGTGCCAGCAGTTTCAGGGAGACGTACTCACCCCTCCACTTT. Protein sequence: CASSFRETYSPLHF.